Presented here are 30 T cell receptor beta chains from one specimen sequenced in a study of CD8+CD57+ T cells in acquired aplastic anemia. Genomic DNA served as template for TCR beta VDJ and CDR3 profiling. TCRdb reprocessed the reads via MiXCR and lists one record per CDR3 protein. The sample has about 180,000 distinct CDR3 sequences, 40% to 55% seen once. Source material: sorted CD4+, CD8+, or CD8+CD57+ T cells (not recorded which) from PBMCs. These receptors were collected from a human donor in good health.

This clonotype was counted at least ten times. Here the CDR3 reads CASSLGGSQNTEAFF. The CDR3 nucleotides are TGCGCCAGCAGCTTGGGAGGGAGTCAGAACACTGAAGCTTTCTTT. V gene TRBV5-1 combines with J gene TRBJ1-1; unclear D gene. From germline, CDR1 is SGHRS and CDR2 YFSETQ. This CDR3 has 15 amino acids. Trimming shortened V by 0 bases and J by 1 base, and 10 bases separated the two germline ends. Supplemented by reference TRBV5-1 and TRBJ1-1, the full variable domain reads KAGVTQTPRYLIKTRGQQVTLSCSPISGHRSVSWYQQTPGQGLQFLFEYFSETQRNKGNFPGRFSGRQFSNSRSEMNVSTLELGDSALYLCASSLGGSQNTEAFFGQGTRLTVV.

The chain couples TRBV24-1 to TRBJ2-6; tentative D call: TRBD2 (6 bases). In germline, CDR1 is KGHDR, CDR2 SFDVKD. The CDR3 has 16 residues. With 2 bases removed from V and 2 bases from J, the gap between germline ends came to 9 bases. The CDR3 here is CATSDWAGTGANVLTF. In DNA, the CDR3 is TGTGCCACCAGTGATTGGGCGGGGACTGGGGCCAACGTCCTGACTTTC.

The V and J genes are TRBV28 and TRBJ2-7; 9 bases match TRBD1. Unmatched junction bases numbered 5, after V lost 1 base and J lost 1 base. From germline, CDR1 is MDHEN and CDR2 SYDVKM. The CDR3 loop spans 16 amino acids. The CDR3 region has the DNA TGTGCCAGCAGTTTATTTCGGACAGGGGAATCCTACGAGCAGTACTTC. Its translation: CASSLFRTGESYEQYF. Based on the CDR3 plus reference TRBV28 and TRBJ2-7, the full variable domain is DVKVTQSSRYLVKRTGEKVFLECVQDMDHENMFWYRQDPGLGLRLIYFSYDVKMKEKGDIPEGYSVSREKKERFSLILESASTNQTSMYLCASSLFRTGESYEQYFGPGTRLTVT.

V and J are TRBV9 and TRBJ2-7; 11 bases agree with TRBD2. V lost 3 bases, J lost 3 bases, and 5 bases stayed unmatched. Per germline, CDR1 SGDLS and CDR2 YYNGEE. The CDR3 loop spans 15 amino acids. CDR3 residues: CASSGLAGGSYEQYF. The CDR3 DNA reads as TGTGCCAGCAGCGGGCTAGCGGGGGGAAGCTACGAGCAGTACTTC.

This clonotype has more than one count but fewer than ten. This chain links TRBV7-8 with TRBJ2-4, with TRBD1 matching 7 bases. The trim removed 5 bases at V and 7 bases at J, leaving 11 bases unmatched. The CDR3 runs to 15 residues. Germline CDR1 is SGHVS and CDR2 is FQNEAQ. As DNA, the CDR3 is TGTGCCAGCAGCCTCCGACAGGGTGACTTGAACATTCAGTACTTC. Amino acid sequence: CASSLRQGDLNIQYF. The full variable domain, in which reference TRBV7-8 and TRBJ2-4 provide the parts outside the CDR3, is GAGVSQSPRYKVAKRGQDVALRCDPISGHVSLFWYQQALGQGPEFLTYFQNEAQLDKSGLPSDRFFAERPEGSVSTLKIQRTQQEDSAVYLCASSLRQGDLNIQYFGAGTRLSVL.

The gene calls are TRBV2 and TRBJ1-1, with D unclear. This CDR3 contains 13 residues. Trimming took off 4 bases at V and 1 base at J, with 7 bases between the two ends. Germline CDR1 reads SNHLY; CDR2 reads FYNNEI. The CDR3 loop reads CASSGHQNTEAFF. The CDR3 coding sequence is TGTGCCAGCAGTGGACACCAGAACACTGAAGCTTTCTTT.

The table lists this clonotype with many counts. The chain recombines TRBV7-9 with TRBJ2-7; TRBD1 aligns across 9 bases. J was trimmed by 4 bases and V by 1 base; bases with no gene match: 5. Germline V gives CDR1 SEHNR, CDR2 FQNEAQ (reference sequence). CDR3 length: 15 amino acids. The CDR3 loop is CASSLGSGQGYEQYF. The CDR3 DNA sequence: TGTGCCAGCAGCTTAGGCTCGGGACAGGGATACGAGCAGTACTTC.

This clonotype appeared a few times. The chain uses TRBV20-1 and TRBJ2-7, with D perhaps assigned TRBD1 or TRBD2 (5 bases each). This CDR3 has 13 residues. V lost 5 bases to trimming and J lost 6 bases, with 17 bases between them. Germline-derived CDR1 and CDR2 are DFQATT and SNEGSKA (reference sequence). The CDR3 sequence is CSAERGGGSEQYF. The CDR3 nucleotides are TGCAGTGCTGAACGGGGCGGTGGATCCGAGCAGTACTTC.

This clonotype turned up a few times. This chain uses TRBV30 with TRBJ2-5; 13 bases are shared with TRBD2. V lost 7 bases, J lost 4 bases, and 6 bases stayed unmatched. In germline, CDR1 is GTSNPN, CDR2 SVGIG (reference sequence). The CDR3 length is 14 residues. CDR3 sequence: CAFRTSGSSETQYF. DNA of the CDR3: TGTGCCTTTCGGACTAGCGGGAGTTCAGAGACCCAGTACTTC.

Here the CDR3 DNA reads TGCAGTGCTAGAAGGGGGTTCTCCGAGCAGTACTTC. It is translated as CSARRGFSEQYF. The rearrangement uses TRBV20-1 and TRBJ2-5, with D possibly being TRBD1 (6 bases). The closer fit of TRBJ2-7 to the DNA end suggests the J call may be wrong. The length of the CDR3 is 12 residues. Germline assignment: CDR1 DFQATT and CDR2 SNEGSKA (reference sequence).

The gene calls are TRBV18 and TRBJ1-3, with no clear D. CDR3 length: 13 residues. Germline-derived CDR1 and CDR2 are KGHSH and LQKENI. Trimming cost V 3 bases and J 0 bases, with 3 bases left between them. Here the CDR3 DNA reads TGTGCCAGCTCACCTAGCTCTGGAAACACCATATATTTT. As protein: CASSPSSGNTIYF.

This clonotype was counted many times. DNA for the CDR3: TGCGCCAGCAGCTTGACTAGCGGCTACAATGAGCAGTTCTTC. It is translated as CASSLTSGYNEQFF. The chain links TRBV5-1 to TRBJ2-1; 8 bases are shared with TRBD2. The CDR3 is 14 amino acids. V dropped 1 base and J dropped 3; count of bases not matched to a gene: 0. Germline assignment: CDR1 SGHRS and CDR2 YFSETQ.

This rearrangement joins TRBV20-1 to TRBJ2-7; the D gene could be TRBD1 or TRBD2 (5 bases each). Germline-derived CDR1 and CDR2 are DFQATT and SNEGSKA (reference sequence). The V gene lost 5 bases and the J gene lost 7 bases, with 12 bases spanning the gap. There are 11 residues in the CDR3. The CDR3 is CSARDLWEQYF. The CDR3 DNA reads TGCAGTGCTCGGGACCTGTGGGAGCAGTACTTC.

CDR3 region: CASSIGAGGDYEQFF. In DNA, the CDR3 is TGTGCCAGTAGTATCGGAGCGGGAGGGGATTATGAGCAGTTCTTC. The chain couples TRBV19 to TRBJ2-1; TRBD2 aligns across 10 bases. The germline gives CDR1 LNHDA, CDR2 SQIVND (reference sequence). The ends lost 3 bases at V and 8 bases at J; junction bases unmatched: 7. The CDR3 consists of 15 residues.

The V and J genes are TRBV29-1 and TRBJ2-7; 9 nucleotides match TRBD1. The CDR3 totals 13 residues. The germline V gene encodes CDR1 SQVTM and CDR2 ANQGSEA. V lost 4 bases and J lost 5; bases outside the gene matches: 6. The CDR3: CSVGGQGHHEQYF. The CDR3 nucleotides read TGCAGCGTTGGGGGACAGGGCCATCACGAGCAGTACTTC.

This clonotype was recorded at least ten times. In DNA form, the CDR3 reads TGTGCCAGCAGCTCGAGAGCGGGTGGAGAGACCCAGTACTTC. It translates to CASSSRAGGETQYF. J is TRBJ2-5 and V is TRBV5-8; D may be TRBD2 (6 bases). Germline V lookup: CDR1 SGHTS, CDR2 YDEGEE. The germline V and J ends were trimmed by 3 bases and 4 bases, with 13 bases remaining between them. CDR3 size: 14 residues.

This clonotype showed up many times. The genes are TRBV6-1 and TRBJ2-6, with 7 bases matching TRBD1. Germline CDR1 is MNHNS and CDR2 is SASEGT. The CDR3 covers 15 residues. After removal of 6 bases from V and 2 bases from J, the junction contained 4 bases not matched to a gene. CDR3 DNA: TGTGCCAGCAGGGCAACAGGGGCTGGGGCCAACGTCCTGACTTTC. This codes for CASRATGAGANVLTF.

This clonotype came up many times. In DNA form, the CDR3 reads TGCGCCAGCAGCTTGTACGGACTAGCGGGGGCAGATACGCAGTATTTT. Translating it yields CASSLYGLAGADTQYF. The V and J genes are TRBV5-1 and TRBJ2-3; 13 bases line up with TRBD2. Germline V CDR1 and CDR2: SGHRS, YFSETQ. V dropped 1 base and J dropped 4; count of bases not matched to a gene: 3. This CDR3 is 16 amino acids long.

Regarding this clonotype: A much larger clone differs by one base, so this may be a read error. The chain joins TRBV6-2 or TRBV6-3 to TRBJ2-5, with D perhaps matching TRBD1 or TRBD2 (5 bases each). This CDR3 contains 13 residues. Germline CDR1 is MNHEY and CDR2 is SVGEGT. In DNA, the CDR3 is TGTGCCAGCAGTTATAGTCAGGGAGAGACCCGGTACTTC. Translated, it gives CASSYSQGETRYF.

In its sample, this clonotype was seen many times. The chain carries TRBV6-1 and TRBJ2-3, with a possible D match to TRBD2 (5 bases). Germline lookup yields CDR1 MNHNS and CDR2 SASEGT. The V end was cut by 6 bases, the J end by 0 bases, with 13 bases between. This CDR3 spans 15 amino acids. In DNA, the CDR3 is TGTGCCAGCAGCCAGGACTCCCTTAGCACAGATACGCAGTATTTT. Its translation: CASSQDSLSTDTQYF.

The rearrangement links TRBV7-3 to TRBJ2-1; tentatively, D is TRBD2 (5 bases). V lost 0 bases, J lost 8 bases, and 17 bases lay in between. The CDR3 loop spans 16 amino acids. Germline CDR1 SGHTA, CDR2 FQGTGA. In DNA, the CDR3 is TGTGCCAGCAGCTTAACCGTCGTCCGGATGAGGGATGAGCAGTTCTTC. Translating gives CASSLTVVRMRDEQFF.

The count of this clonotype is one. The chain carries TRBV10-3 and TRBJ1-5; a possible D gene is TRBD1 (5 bases). Germline V lookup: CDR1 ENHRY, CDR2 SYGVKD. CDR3 length equals 15 residues. The V and J ends lost 2 bases and 0 bases respectively, with 8 bases between them. CDR3 bases: TGTGCCATCAGTGAGACAGGTTTTAGCAATCAGCCCCAGCATTTT. Residues: CAISETGFSNQPQHF.

This chain joins TRBV7-9 and TRBJ2-7; D assignment may be TRBD1 or TRBD2 (5 bases each). The CDR3 is made up of 12 amino acids. Between the trimmed V and J ends, which lost 3 bases and 6 bases, there was a span of 9 bases. Looked up from germline, CDR1 is SEHNR and CDR2 is FQNEAQ (reference sequence). The CDR3 reads CASSLGRFEQYF. CDR3 in DNA: TGTGCCAGCAGCTTGGGACGCTTCGAGCAGTACTTC.

This clonotype has only one observation. The V and J genes are TRBV29-1 and TRBJ2-5; TRBD1 agrees at 11 bases. This CDR3 is 17 amino acids long. Losses at the gene ends were 0 bases for V and 5 bases for J; bases not matched to a gene: 11. Germline CDR1 SQVTM, CDR2 ANQGSEA. CDR3: CSVEEGGQGAIGETQYF. CDR3 nucleotides: TGCAGCGTTGAAGAGGGAGGACAGGGGGCAATCGGGGAGACCCAGTACTTC. The full variable domain, with the rest looked up from reference TRBV29-1 and TRBJ2-5, is SAVISQKPSRDICQRGTSLTIQCQVDSQVTMMFWYRQQPGQSLTLIATANQGSEATYESGFVIDKFPISRPNLTFSTLTVSNMSPEDSSIYLCSVEEGGQGAIGETQYFGPGTRLLVL.

In its sample, this clonotype was seen many times. This rearrangement joins TRBV10-2 to TRBJ2-1; D uncertain. This CDR3 is built from 14 residues. Germline assignment: CDR1 WSHSY and CDR2 SAAADI. V gave up 9 bases and J gave up 3 bases, with 15 bases separating them. CDR3 in DNA: TGCGCCAGTAAACCATCTCGTCACTACAATGAGCAGTTCTTC. Its protein product is CASKPSRHYNEQFF.

The chain has TRBV28 and TRBJ2-1; D is perhaps TRBD1 (5 bases). Germline V gene sequence: CDR1 MDHEN, CDR2 SYDVKM. Trimming left V 2 bases short and J 8 bases short, with 16 bases between. This CDR3 contains 15 residues. CDR3 in amino acids: CASSLRQGQYDEQFF. The CDR3 nucleotides read TGTGCCAGCAGTTTACGTCAGGGCCAGTACGATGAGCAGTTCTTC.

The table lists this clonotype with a count of one. One base away lies a much larger clone, so this may be a sequencing read error. This rearrangement joins TRBV5-1 to TRBJ2-3; 10 bases fit TRBD2. The germline CDR1 and CDR2 sequences are SGHRS and YFSETQ. CDR3 length: 16 amino acids. The junction had 8 bases not matched to a gene; V was cut back by 3 bases and J by 4 bases. CDR3 sequence (DNA): TGCGCCAGCAGCTCTGAACTAGCGGGAACCGCAGATACGCAGTATTTT. Amino acids: CASSSELAGTADTQYF.

Points on this clonotype: Germline is not matched at one junction end, which may reflect a read error. The chain is built from TRBV5-1 and TRBJ2-5; TRBD2 is a possible D gene (5 bases). CDR3 length: 12 residues. CDR1 is SGHRS, CDR2 YFSETQ, per germline. The CDR3 bases are TGTCCCCAACGGAGGCCCCAAGAGACCCAGTACTTC. Protein sequence: CPQRRPQETQYF.

With regard to this clonotype: A much bigger clone sits one base away, suggesting this may be a read error. The chain employs TRBV19 and TRBJ2-1; 12 bases match TRBD2. The J segment lost 10 bases and the V segment lost 4 bases, leaving 2 bases of the junction unmatched. Germline CDR1 and CDR2: LNHDA and SQIVND (reference sequence). CDR3 length: 13 residues. CDR3 bases: TGTGCCAGTAGTACTAGCGGGAGGGGCGAGCAGTTCTTC. This translates into CASSTSGRGEQFF.

This clonotype was seen only a few times. V gene TRBV10-3 combines with J gene TRBJ1-1; tentatively, D is TRBD1 (5 bases). The CDR3 spans 13 residues. Trimming left V 6 bases short and J 4 bases short, with 12 bases between. Germline CDR1 ENHRY, CDR2 SYGVKD. The CDR3 DNA is TGTGCCATCAGCCGGGTCGGGGGCACTGAAGCTTTCTTT. Translated, it gives CAISRVGGTEAFF.